This T cell receptor (beta chain) is drawn from a study of shared clonotypes between healthy human individuals. Several immunoSEQ plates held equal portions of the genomic DNA taken from each subset. The repertoire was sequenced with immunoSEQ multiplex PCR; TCRdb's copy has only in-frame clones and lacks some. The data show about 770,000 clones, 72% seen once. The CDR3 consists of 13 residues. V was shortened by 2 bases and J by 6 bases, with 9 bases between the two germline ends. Germline loops: CDR1 SGHRS, CDR2 YFSETQ. The specimen sequenced was memory CD4+ T cells sorted from blood. Subset reported: CD45RA-negative fraction. The chain couples TRBV5-1 to TRBJ1-5, with D maybe TRBD1 (5 bases). The TCR originated in a woman aged 25 to 39 in good health. The CDR3 region is CASSFDSLQPQHF. CDR3 DNA sequence: TGCGCCAGCAGCTTTGACAGTCTTCAGCCCCAGCATTTT.